These 28 T cell receptor beta chains were all obtained from the same sample, sequenced in a study of blood T cells in healthy people across ages. A second roughly 6 to 11 cycle PCR used barcoded and J-beta primers. TCRdb re-derived calls from the 5' RACE reads in MiXCR, one entry per CDR3 protein. The table lists about 730,000 distinct CDR3 sequences, 43% of them singletons. Sequenced: blood. Source of these receptors: an older woman in good health.

This sequence joins TRBV7-8 and TRBJ1-4, with unresolved D. The CDR3 contains 14 residues. Trimming removed 1 base from V and 8 bases from J, with 11 bases in between. Per germline, CDR1 SGHVS and CDR2 FQNEAQ. The CDR3 loop is CASSLEVHFEKLFF. CDR3 coding DNA: TGTGCCAGCAGCTTAGAAGTCCATTTCGAAAAACTGTTTTTT.

With regard to this clonotype: One junction end disagrees with the germline gene, perhaps due to a read error. V and J are TRBV20-1 and TRBJ2-7; D may be TRBD2 (5 bases). CDR1 and CDR2 (germline): DFQATT, SNEGSKA (reference sequence). The length of the CDR3 is 13 residues. CDR3 sequence: CSTRVPALGEQYF. The CDR3, as DNA: TGCAGTACTAGAGTTCCCGCCTTAGGGGAGCAGTACTTC.

This chain uses TRBV20-1 with TRBJ2-6; the D gene is possibly TRBD2 (5 bases). This CDR3 has 17 amino acids. Per the germline V gene, CDR1 is DFQATT and CDR2 is SNEGSKA (reference sequence). V was shortened by 3 bases and J by 0 bases, with 15 bases between the two germline ends. The CDR3 region is CSASGLADASGANVLTF. In nucleotides, the CDR3 is TGCAGTGCTAGCGGCCTAGCTGACGCCTCTGGGGCCAACGTCCTGACTTTC.

V gene TRBV4-3 combines with J gene TRBJ2-5; TRBD2 aligns across 13 bases. The length of the CDR3 is 19 residues. The V segment lost 1 base and the J segment 11 bases; nucleotides outside the gene matches: 19. The germline V gene encodes CDR1 LGHNA and CDR2 YSLEER. The CDR3 bases are TGCGCCAGCAGCCAAGGGGTAGGGGGGACTAGCGGGGCCGGCGATGAGCAGTACTTC. This gives the protein CASSQGVGGTSGAGDEQYF.

The chain recombines TRBV11-2 with TRBJ1-4; D is uncertain. The germline CDR1 and CDR2 sequences are SGHAT and FQNNGV. The CDR3 spans 14 residues. Trimming removed 1 base from V and 6 bases from J, with 9 bases in between. CDR3 sequence: CASSLAVRDEKLFF. The CDR3 DNA sequence: TGTGCCAGCAGCTTAGCAGTTCGGGATGAAAAACTGTTTTTT.

This clonotype appeared a few times. The chain carries TRBV20-1 and TRBJ2-1; a weak D match, TRBD2 (5 bases). Germline lookup yields CDR1 DFQATT and CDR2 SNEGSKA (reference sequence). The CDR3 spans 15 residues. V lost 5 bases to trimming and J lost 5 bases, with 19 bases between them. CDR3 amino acids: CSAPIPADLHNEQFF. The CDR3, as DNA: TGCAGTGCTCCAATCCCAGCGGACCTCCACAATGAGCAGTTCTTC.

This rearrangement joins TRBV5-1 to TRBJ2-2, with TRBD2 matching over 10 bases. There are 17 residues in the CDR3. CDR1 SGHRS and CDR2 YFSETQ come from the germline V gene. V dropped 4 bases and J dropped 7; count of bases not matched to a gene: 13. CDR3 residues: CASSEQEREGRSGELFF. Written as DNA, the CDR3 is TGCGCCAGCAGCGAGCAAGAGCGGGAGGGCCGGAGCGGGGAGCTGTTTTTT.

This clonotype was picked up one time. The rearrangement joins TRBV28 to TRBJ2-3; D not certain. Between the trimmed V and J ends, which lost 5 bases and 6 bases, there was a span of 15 bases. This CDR3 spans 14 amino acids. The germline CDR1 and CDR2 sequences are MDHEN and SYDVKM. The CDR3, as DNA: TGTGCCAGCAGTGTGACACTTTACACTGATACGCAGTATTTT. It translates to CASSVTLYTDTQYF. Looking up the rest from reference TRBV28 and TRBJ2-3 gives the full variable domain: DVKVTQSSRYLVKRTGEKVFLECVQDMDHENMFWYRQDPGLGLRLIYFSYDVKMKEKGDIPEGYSVSREKKERFSLILESASTNQTSMYLCASSVTLYTDTQYFGPGTRLTVL.

The chain has TRBV27 and TRBJ2-3; TRBD2 matches 11 bases. Trimming took 1 base from V and 6 from J; bases not matched to a gene: 6. The CDR3 extends over 16 amino acids. Per the germline V gene, CDR1 is MNHEY and CDR2 is SMNVEV (reference sequence). In DNA form, the CDR3 reads TGTGCCAGCAGTTTATGGGCTAGCGGGGGGCGGGATACGCAGTATTTT. It codes for CASSLWASGGRDTQYF.

V usage is TRBV20-1 and J usage is TRBJ2-7; 9 bases map to TRBD1. CDR3 length equals 18 residues. Losses at the gene ends were 1 base for V and 2 bases for J; bases not matched to a gene: 15. Germline CDR1 DFQATT, CDR2 SNEGSKA (reference sequence). In DNA form, the CDR3 reads TGCAGTGCTAGAGGTCAGGGACAGGGTTTCTGGGCAACCTACGAGCAGTACTTC. Residues: CSARGQGQGFWATYEQYF.

The chain has TRBV19 and TRBJ2-5; TRBD2 might be the D (5 bases). This CDR3 is 15 amino acids long. Looked up from germline, CDR1 is LNHDA and CDR2 is SQIVND (reference sequence). Trimming took off 5 bases at V and 2 bases at J, with 15 bases between the two ends. CDR3 protein: CASSQDHSVQETQYF. The DNA of the CDR3 is TGTGCCAGTAGTCAGGACCATAGCGTTCAAGAGACCCAGTACTTC.

CDR3 region: CASSVGGGTPYEQYF. DNA of the CDR3: TGTGCCAGCAGCGTTGGCGGGGGAACACCTTACGAGCAGTACTTC. The chain joins TRBV11-3 to TRBJ2-7; the match to TRBD2 covers 7 bases. CDR3 length: 15 amino acids. Looked up from germline, CDR1 is SGHNT and CDR2 is YENEEA. V trimming: 5 bases; J trimming: 4 bases; junction bases outside the gene matches: 11.

This chain uses TRBV7-2 with TRBJ2-3, with 7 bases that match TRBD2. Germline values: CDR1 SGHTA, CDR2 FQGNSA. The CDR3 loop spans 15 amino acids. With V trimmed by 3 bases and J by 0 bases, 3 bases remained unmatched. As DNA, the CDR3 is TGTGCCAGCAGCTTTAGCGGGCCAAGCACAGATACGCAGTATTTT. Protein sequence: CASSFSGPSTDTQYF.

The chain joins TRBV4-3 to TRBJ1-3; no clear D gene. The length of the CDR3 is 15 residues. The germline V gene encodes CDR1 LGHNA and CDR2 YSLEER. Between the trimmed V and J ends, which lost 2 bases and 1 base, there was a span of 9 bases. The chain's CDR3 is CASSQTLNSGNTIYF. CDR3 DNA sequence: TGCGCCAGCAGCCAAACATTAAATTCTGGAAACACCATATATTTT.

This clonotype has just a few counts. This chain links TRBV11-2 with TRBJ2-1; D is ambiguous. CDR1 is SGHAT and CDR2 is FQNNGV in the germline V gene. CDR3 size: 18 residues. V lost 0 bases to trimming and J lost 5 bases, with 20 bases between them. The CDR3 sequence: CASSLDPLGFYTNNEQFF. The CDR3 nucleotides are TGTGCCAGCAGCTTAGATCCCTTAGGTTTCTACACCAACAATGAGCAGTTCTTC.

This clonotype was detected a few times. The chain links TRBV18 to TRBJ2-7; maybe TRBD2 (5 bases). The ends were cut back, 4 bases at V and 2 bases at J, with 9 bases in the middle. The CDR3 is made up of 13 amino acids. Per the germline V gene, CDR1 is KGHSH and CDR2 is LQKENI. The CDR3: CASSLSATYEQYF. The CDR3 DNA reads as TGTGCCAGCTCACTTAGCGCGACCTACGAGCAGTACTTC.

This clonotype occurred a few times. The chain carries TRBV27 and TRBJ1-2; the D is unclear. Germline CDR1 is MNHEY and CDR2 is SMNVEV (reference sequence). Trimming took 3 bases from V and 0 from J, leaving 8 bases between them. The CDR3 runs 14 residues. The CDR3 sequence is CASSFRAANYGYTF. The CDR3 DNA is TGTGCCAGCAGTTTTAGGGCAGCTAACTATGGCTACACCTTC.

The chain combines TRBV4-2 with TRBJ2-1, with D perhaps TRBD2 (6 bases). Looked up from germline, CDR1 is LGHNA and CDR2 is YNFKEQ. The CDR3 has 15 residues. Between the trimmed V and J ends, which lost 7 bases and 0 bases, there was a span of 13 bases. The CDR3 region is CASTSATSSYNEQFF. The CDR3 DNA is TGTGCCAGCACCAGCGCGACTAGCTCCTACAATGAGCAGTTCTTC.

The rearrangement links TRBV7-8 to TRBJ2-5, with 7 bases identical to TRBD2. The V gene's germline CDR1 is SGHVS and CDR2 FQNEAQ. This CDR3 has 14 residues. V trimming: 3 bases; J trimming: 5 bases; junction bases outside the gene matches: 6. DNA for the CDR3: TGTGCCAGCAGCTTTCAGCGGGACGGGGAGACCCAGTACTTC. It is translated as CASSFQRDGETQYF.

In regard to this clonotype: The junction differs from germline at one of its ends, possibly a read error. The chain carries TRBV2 and TRBJ2-7; D not certain. The CDR3 has 13 residues. Germline lookup yields CDR1 SNHLY and CDR2 FYNNEI. The CDR3 is CASCDPERSEQYF. DNA of the CDR3: TGTGCCAGCTGTGACCCCGAAAGGTCCGAGCAGTACTTC.

The V call is TRBV2, the J call TRBJ2-1; a weak D match, TRBD2 (5 bases). V was cut by 11 bases and J by 14 bases, with 22 bases left in between. Looked up from germline, CDR1 is SNHLY and CDR2 is FYNNEI. The CDR3 extends over 12 amino acids. In DNA, the CDR3 is TGTGCCGGGGTCACTAGTGTCGATATTAAGTTCTTC. It specifies CAGVTSVDIKFF.

About this clonotype: One end of the junction fails to match germline, which may point to a read error. The chain carries TRBV3-1 and TRBJ2-1; D is ambiguous. Germline assignment: CDR1 LGHDT and CDR2 YNNKEL (reference sequence). This CDR3 contains 12 residues. The CDR3 DNA follows: TGTGCCAACAGCCAAGTTTCGAAGGAGCAGTTCTTC. It translates to CANSQVSKEQFF.

The V and J genes are TRBV5-1 and TRBJ2-3, with 7 bases identical to TRBD1. J gave up 4 bases and V 4 bases, and 12 bases lay outside the gene matches. This CDR3 has 16 amino acids. In germline, CDR1 is SGHRS, CDR2 YFSETQ. The CDR3 nucleotides read TGCGCCAGCAGCGGGACGGGACAGCCGGCCCCAGATACGCAGTATTTT. Encoded protein: CASSGTGQPAPDTQYF.

This clonotype was seen repeatedly, ten times or more. This rearrangement joins TRBV3-1 to TRBJ2-4, with D tentatively TRBD2 (5 bases). CDR1 is LGHDT, CDR2 YNNKEL, per germline (reference sequence). V lost 0 bases and J lost 7, with 13 bases in between. The CDR3 has 15 residues. In DNA, the CDR3 is TGTGCCAGCAGCCAAGAACGGCTAGCCGGGAACATTCAGTACTTC. Translating it yields CASSQERLAGNIQYF.

V is TRBV7-2 and J is TRBJ1-5, with D tentatively TRBD1 (6 bases). Trimming pared 3 bases from V and 4 bases from J, leaving 13 bases between. The CDR3 sequence is 15 residues long. The V gene's germline CDR1 is SGHTA and CDR2 FQGNSA. CDR3 region: CASSLGAGENQPQHF. As DNA, the CDR3 is TGTGCCAGCAGCTTGGGGGCAGGGGAGAATCAGCCCCAGCATTTT.

This clonotype was observed once. The V gene is TRBV18, the J gene TRBJ1-2, with TRBD1 as a possible D gene (5 bases). The CDR3 consists of 15 residues. Trimming left V 6 bases short and J 3 bases short, with 17 bases between. Germline lookup yields CDR1 KGHSH and CDR2 LQKENI. The DNA of the CDR3 is TGTGCCAGCTCCGGGACCGAGACAGCGGACTATGGCTACACCTTC. Encoded protein: CASSGTETADYGYTF.

This clonotype was detected many times. This chain joins TRBV5-5 and TRBJ1-6; D possibly corresponds to TRBD1 (5 bases). This CDR3 contains 13 residues. V was clipped by 0 bases and J by 8 bases, with 6 bases between them. Germline loops: CDR1 SGHKS, CDR2 YYEKEE (reference sequence). CDR3 in amino acids: CASSLVGDSPLHF. The CDR3 DNA follows: TGTGCCAGCAGCTTGGTAGGGGATTCACCCCTCCACTTT.

The chain links TRBV20-1 to TRBJ1-2; 8 bases fit TRBD1. The length of the CDR3 is 13 residues. Germline lookup yields CDR1 DFQATT and CDR2 SNEGSKA (reference sequence). V lost 1 base to trimming and J lost 7 bases; unmatched junction nucleotides: 5. For the CDR3, the DNA is TGCAGTGCTAGAGGACAGGGGTGGAGTGGCTACACCTTC. Its translation is CSARGQGWSGYTF.